This passage covers 23 T cell receptor beta chains from one sample sequenced in a study of tissue T cells after allogeneic stem cell transplantation. Time point here: mouse harvest day 7 after allogeneic transplant. Tail vein injection delivered 10^7 T-cell-depleted bone marrow cells and 10^6 splenic CD5+ T cells. The data were produced by immunoSEQ multiplex PCR, yet TCRdb's version contains in-frame clones alone and is incomplete. Of approximately 1,300 clones in the sample, roughly 60% were seen once. Sample: liver tissue. The origin of the receptors is a female BALB/c mouse given C57BL/6 T cells with graft-versus-host disease after an allogeneic hematopoietic cell transplant.

Of note for this clone: The gene names given are mouse names. Read coverage stops 1 residue before the CDR3 terminus; the germline J gene supplies the remainder. The rearrangement links TRBV12-1 to TRBJ1-2; 7 positions match TRBD1. From germline, CDR1 is SGHSN and CDR2 HYEKVE. There are 14 residues in the CDR3. With 2 bases clipped from V and 1 base from J, the junction kept 3 bases outside the gene matches. The CDR3 loop reads CASSPWDRNSDYTF. The part of the CDR3 DNA that was read is TGTGCCAGCTCTCCCTGGGACAGAAACTCCGACTACACC.

A note on this clone: Gene names follow the mouse nomenclature. The CDR3 extends 1 residue past the end of the read, so its final part is completed from the germline J gene. The same CDR3 arises from other DNA sequences in this sample as well. The V gene is TRBV5, the J gene TRBJ2-5; 11 bases are a match to TRBD2. CDR1 is LGHNA, CDR2 YNLKQL, per germline (reference sequence). The ends lost 4 bases at V and 5 bases at J; junction bases unmatched: 2. This CDR3 has 14 amino acids. The CDR3 loop is CASSPGLGGDTQYF. Incomplete CDR3 DNA: TGTGCCAGCAGCCCTGGACTGGGGGGAGACACCCAGTAC.

This clone was counted a single time. Mouse names are used for the genes. The read terminates 1 residue ahead of where the CDR3 ends, so the germline J gene completes it. V and J are TRBV13-1 and TRBJ2-5; 10 positions match TRBD2. In germline, CDR1 is NSHNY, CDR2 SYGAGN. The CDR3 runs 16 residues. With 0 bases clipped from V and 6 bases from J, the junction kept 7 bases outside the gene matches. Partial CDR3 DNA: TGTGCCAGCAGTGATGCAGGCTGGGGGGGCATGGACACCCAGTAC. Its translation: CASSDAGWGGMDTQY. The CDR3 as a whole reads CASSDAGWGGMDTQYF.

On this clone: The gene symbols are mouse symbols. CDR3 DNA, as far as it was read: TGTGCCAGCAGTCCCAGGGAGACGGCCAACGAAAGATTATTT. This sequence encodes CASSPRETANERLF. The CDR3 in full is CASSPRETANERLFF. This chain joins TRBV24 and TRBJ1-4; tentatively, D is TRBD1 (5 bases). The read falls 1 residue short of the CDR3 end, and the missing part is taken from the germline J gene. CDR1 KGHTA and CDR2 FRNEEI come from the germline V gene. There are 15 residues in the CDR3. Trimming stripped 4 bases from V and 3 bases from J, with 12 bases between.

Note on this clone: Gene names are the mouse ones. The read gets to within 1 residue of the CDR3 end, and the germline J gene fills in the rest. The chain couples TRBV30 to TRBJ1-4; TRBD1 is a possible D gene (6 bases). Trimming removed 1 base from V and 4 bases from J, with 7 bases in between. This CDR3 contains 13 residues. The V gene's germline CDR1 is SQVVS and CDR2 ANEGSEA. CDR3 amino acids: CSSRGDINERLFF. The CDR3 bases that were read are TGTAGTTCTAGAGGGGACATCAACGAAAGATTATTT.

This clone was counted a few times. Mouse gene names apply. From the germline J gene comes the end of the CDR3, since the read stops 1 residue before it. This chain uses TRBV26 with TRBJ2-7, with 12 bases aligning to TRBD2. This CDR3 is built from 14 residues. Germline trimming cut 3 bases from V and 6 bases from J; bases unmatched to any gene: 3. CDR1 is KGHPV and CDR2 is FQNQEV in the germline V gene (reference sequence). This chain's CDR3 is CASSLDWGGVEQYF. The covered CDR3 bases are TGTGCCAGCAGTCTCGACTGGGGGGGCGTTGAACAGTAC.

About this clone: The junction shows a germline mismatch at one end, possibly a read error. Genes and germline come from the mouse. The read gets to within 1 residue of the CDR3 end, and the germline J gene fills in the rest. This chain uses TRBV26 with TRBJ1-2, with D hard to call. This CDR3 contains 13 residues. Germline V lookup: CDR1 KGHPV, CDR2 FQNQEV (reference sequence). The CDR3 sequence: CTSSLEEGSDYTF. The covered CDR3 bases are TGTACCAGCAGTCTGGAGGAAGGCTCCGACTACACC. Full variable domain (rest looked up from reference TRBV26 and TRBJ1-2): NSKVIQTPRYLVKGQGQKAKMRCIPEKGHPVVFWYQQNKNNEFKFLINFQNQEVLQQIDMTEKRFSAECPSNSPCSLEIQSSEAGDSALYLCTSSLEEGSDYTFGSGTRLLVI.

In the case of this clone: The gene names here belong to mouse. Read coverage stops 1 residue before the CDR3 terminus; the germline J gene supplies the remainder. The chain uses TRBV3 and TRBJ2-7, with 7 positions matching TRBD2. The germline V gene has CDR1 SNHLY and CDR2 FYNGKV (reference sequence). Trimming took 3 bases from V and 0 from J; bases not matched to a gene: 2. This CDR3 is 14 amino acids long. The DNA read from the CDR3 is TGTGCCAGCAGCTTGACTGGGAGCTCCTATGAACAGTAC. Protein: CASSLTGSSYEQY. The whole CDR3 protein reads CASSLTGSSYEQYF. Based on the CDR3 plus reference TRBV3 and TRBJ2-7, the full variable domain is GPKVLQIPSHQIIDMGQMVTLNCDPVSNHLYFYWYKQILGQQMEFLVNFYNGKVMEKSKLFKDQFSVERPDGSYFTLKIQPTALEDSAVYFCASSLTGSSYEQYFGPGTRLTVL.

This clone came up a few times. The gene names given are mouse names. The read finishes 1 residue shy of the CDR3 end, and the germline J gene is used to complete it. This rearrangement joins TRBV5 to TRBJ1-2; D call uncertain. The CDR3 extends over 12 amino acids. CDR1 and CDR2 (germline): LGHNA, YNLKQL (reference sequence). Trimming pared 0 bases from V and 7 bases from J, leaving 6 bases between. The DNA read from the CDR3 is TGTGCCAGCAGCCAAGAACAAATCGACTACACC. It encodes CASSQEQIDYT. The entire CDR3 protein reads CASSQEQIDYTF.

As for this clone: The genes and germline here are from mouse. The sequenced fragment ends 1 residue before the CDR3 boundary, so the rest is inferred from the germline J gene. The gene calls are TRBV3 and TRBJ2-7; TRBD2 aligns across 12 bases. The CDR3 spans 14 residues. Germline CDR1 is SNHLY and CDR2 is FYNGKV (reference sequence). The junction had 5 bases not matched to a gene; V was cut back by 5 bases and J by 6 bases. The sequenced CDR3 bases are TGTGCCAGCAGCACGACTGGGGGGGCAAGTGAACAGTAC. It translates to CASSTTGGASEQY. The whole CDR3 sequence reads CASSTTGGASEQYF. Based on the CDR3 plus reference TRBV3 and TRBJ2-7, the full variable domain is GPKVLQIPSHQIIDMGQMVTLNCDPVSNHLYFYWYKQILGQQMEFLVNFYNGKVMEKSKLFKDQFSVERPDGSYFTLKIQPTALEDSAVYFCASSTTGGASEQYFGPGTRLTVL.

To note about this clone: The genes and germline here are from mouse. Read coverage stops 1 residue before the CDR3 terminus; the germline J gene supplies the remainder. This chain links TRBV16 with TRBJ2-2; TRBD2 aligns across 11 bases. Germline V CDR1 and CDR2: SGHSA, FRNQAP. The junction had 4 bases not matched to a gene; V was cut back by 3 bases and J by 7 bases. The CDR3 length is 15 residues. Incomplete CDR3 DNA: TGTGCAAGCAGCTTTACTGGGGGGGCGGGCGGGCAGCTCTAC. Amino acids: CASSFTGGAGGQLY. The full CDR3 protein is CASSFTGGAGGQLYF.

This clone was counted a few times. The germline and genes are mouse ones. Read sequence stops 1 residue before the CDR3 end, and the germline J gene provides the missing end. The chain joins TRBV26 to TRBJ1-4; possible D gene TRBD1, 5 bases. V was cut by 5 bases and J by 8 bases, with 12 bases left in between. The CDR3 extends over 13 amino acids. Per the germline V gene, CDR1 is KGHPV and CDR2 is FQNQEV (reference sequence). The CDR3 is CASSSRAGERLFF. CDR3 bases read: TGTGCCAGCAGTTCCAGGGCAGGTGAAAGATTATTT.

Details on this clone: Gene labels here are mouse ones. The CDR3 is cut off 1 residue early in the read; its end comes from the germline J gene. The rearrangement uses TRBV17 and TRBJ2-3, with TRBD1 matching over 12 bases. CDR3 length: 15 residues. The J segment lost 2 bases and the V segment lost 5 bases, leaving 2 bases of the junction unmatched. The germline V gene has CDR1 MNHDT and CDR2 YYDKIL. Here the CDR3 reads CASSRDRGLAETLYF. The DNA read from the CDR3 is TGTGCTAGCAGTCGGGACAGGGGGCTTGCAGAAACGCTGTAT.

To note about this clone: Germline and genes: mouse. The read ends 1 residue before the CDR3 terminus; that terminus is restored from the germline J gene. The J gene is TRBJ1-2, the V gene TRBV31, with D unclear. The germline CDR1 and CDR2 sequences are GKSSPN and SITVG. Trimming took off 0 bases at V and 0 bases at J, with 8 bases between the two ends. CDR3 length: 14 amino acids. The covered CDR3 bases are TGTGCCTGGAGTCTCCCCAATGCAAACTCCGACTACACC. It translates to CAWSLPNANSDYT. The full CDR3 sequence reads CAWSLPNANSDYTF.

Points on this clone: Gene names are mouse gene names. The DNA ends 1 residue before the CDR3 does, and the rest of the CDR3 is filled in from the germline J gene. The chain employs TRBV26 and TRBJ1-3; no clear D gene. CDR1 is KGHPV, CDR2 FQNQEV, per germline (reference sequence). V was shortened by 3 bases and J by 0 bases, with 3 bases between the two germline ends. The CDR3 consists of 13 residues. CDR3 bases read: TGTGCCAGCAGTCTTCATTCTGGAAATACGCTCTAT. It encodes CASSLHSGNTLY. The whole CDR3 sequence is CASSLHSGNTLYF.

As for this clone: Gene names and germline refer to mouse. The read is 1 residue too short to cover the CDR3 end, so that end is filled in from the germline J gene. The rearrangement uses TRBV2 and TRBJ1-1, with D maybe TRBD1 (5 bases). The length of the CDR3 is 14 residues. Per germline, CDR1 LGHNA and CDR2 YSYQKL. Trimming took 0 bases from V and 3 from J, leaving 8 bases between them. The CDR3 sequence: CASSQDRGYTEVFF. The CDR3 DNA, read in part, is TGTGCCAGCAGCCAAGATCGGGGCTACACAGAAGTCTTC.

This clone was picked up a small number of times. Mouse germline and gene names are used. The read gets to within 1 residue of the CDR3 end, and the germline J gene fills in the rest. V and J are TRBV15 and TRBJ2-4; TRBD1 might be the D (6 bases). Trimming cost V 2 bases and J 8 bases, with 11 bases left between them. Per the germline V gene, CDR1 is SGHND and CDR2 is FRSKSL. The length of the CDR3 is 13 residues. The part of the CDR3 DNA that was read is TGTGCCAGCAGTTTATCAGGGGTAGCCACCTTGTAC. It is translated as CASSLSGVATLY. The whole CDR3 protein reads CASSLSGVATLYF.

With regard to this clone: The gene names here belong to mouse. The read ends 1 residue before the CDR3 terminus; that terminus is restored from the germline J gene. This sequence joins TRBV26 and TRBJ1-4; D not resolved. There are 13 residues in the CDR3. Germline V CDR1 and CDR2: KGHPV, FQNQEV (reference sequence). With 6 bases removed from V and 5 bases from J, the gap between germline ends came to 10 bases. CDR3 bases read: TGTGCCAGCAGCGGCCGGGAGAACGAAAGATTATTT. Translating it yields CASSGRENERLF. The full CDR3 protein is CASSGRENERLFF.

The table lists this clone with a few counts. Genes and germline are mouse. The read is 1 residue too short to cover the CDR3 end, so that end is filled in from the germline J gene. V gene TRBV19 combines with J gene TRBJ2-7; a possible D gene is TRBD2 (5 bases). Trimming cost V 4 bases and J 3 bases, with 5 bases left between them. This CDR3 spans 11 amino acids. CDR1 and CDR2 (germline): FNHDT, SITEND (reference sequence). The CDR3 reads CASSWGYEQYF. The part of the CDR3 DNA that was read is TGTGCCAGCAGTTGGGGCTATGAACAGTAC.

Regarding this clone: Gene and germline names: mouse. The read falls 1 residue short of the CDR3 end, and the missing part is taken from the germline J gene. The chain couples TRBV26 to TRBJ2-1, with 9 bases lining up with TRBD1. This CDR3 spans 14 amino acids. V gave up 6 bases and J gave up 3 bases; unmatched junction bases: 3. CDR1 and CDR2 (germline): KGHPV, FQNQEV (reference sequence). The part of the CDR3 DNA that was read is TGTGCCAGCAGCCCGGGACAGGGCTATGCTGAGCAGTTC. It codes for CASSPGQGYAEQF. The full CDR3 sequence reads CASSPGQGYAEQFF.

Of note for this clone: Gene labels here are mouse ones. Read coverage stops 1 residue before the CDR3 terminus; the germline J gene supplies the remainder. This chain uses TRBV26 with TRBJ2-3; the D is unclear. There are 15 residues in the CDR3. CDR1 is KGHPV, CDR2 FQNQEV, per germline (reference sequence). V lost 0 bases and J 0 bases, leaving 7 bases between the germline ends. CDR3 protein: CASSLSGSSAETLYF. The CDR3 DNA, read in part, is TGTGCCAGCAGTCTGTCCGGGTCTAGTGCAGAAACGCTGTAT.

Worth noting for this clone: The gene symbols are mouse symbols. The missing CDR3 end, 1 residue past where the read stops, is filled in from the germline J gene. The sample contains more than one DNA sequence encoding this CDR3. V and J are TRBV26 and TRBJ2-5; a possible D gene is TRBD1 (6 bases). Trimming took 3 bases from V and 6 from J, leaving 7 bases between them. Germline lookup yields CDR1 KGHPV and CDR2 FQNQEV (reference sequence). The CDR3 has 12 residues. Partial CDR3 DNA: TGTGCCAGCAGTCTACAGGGTGACACCCAGTAC. Amino acid sequence: CASSLQGDTQY. The entire CDR3 is CASSLQGDTQYF.

Remarks on this clone: Gene names are mouse gene names. The CDR3 end falls 1 residue outside the read, so it is completed with the germline J gene. The chain joins TRBV3 to TRBJ1-2; no reliable D call. In germline, CDR1 is SNHLY, CDR2 FYNGKV (reference sequence). Between the trimmed V and J ends, which lost 2 bases and 0 bases, there was a span of 4 bases. The CDR3 loop spans 13 amino acids. The covered CDR3 bases are TGTGCCAGCAGCTTAACCGCAAACTCCGACTACACC. Its protein is CASSLTANSDYT. The entire CDR3 is CASSLTANSDYTF. The entire variable domain, with the rest obtained from reference TRBV3 and TRBJ1-2, is as follows: GPKVLQIPSHQIIDMGQMVTLNCDPVSNHLYFYWYKQILGQQMEFLVNFYNGKVMEKSKLFKDQFSVERPDGSYFTLKIQPTALEDSAVYFCASSLTANSDYTFGSGTRLLVI.